This T cell receptor (beta chain) was retrieved from a study of blood T cell repertoires in COVID-19. Germline V gene data show CDR1 as SGHRS and CDR2 as YFSETQ. The CDR3 runs to 14 residues. V shed 2 bases, J shed 2 bases, and the junction held 4 bases outside the gene matches. Here immunoSEQ multiplex PCR was the method, and the copy in TCRdb shows in-frame clones only, minus some. The profile shows some 190,000 clones, about 81% of them singletons. The sequencing sample was made of peripheral blood. The V call is TRBV5-1, the J call TRBJ2-7; 7 bases agree with TRBD2. The TCR comes from a woman aged 55 to 70 with COVID-19, enrolled during active disease. CDR3 amino acids: CASSFLGGTYEQYV. CDR3 nucleotide sequence: TGCGCCAGCAGCTTTTTGGGGGGGACCTACGAGCAGTACGTC.